A selection of T cell receptor beta chains follows, all from one sample in a study of blood T cell repertoires in COVID-19. Produced via immunoSEQ multiplex PCR; TCRdb's table is partial and in-frame only. This table has about 110,000 clones, roughly 85% appearing once. The sequenced sample was peripheral blood. The source is a human donor in a cohort sampled during active COVID-19. Both conserved end residues are part of each CDR3. The D gene is left open where the match is weak. A row's size may be missing; if present it is once, few, many or a size class.

D,J,size,V,DNA,CDR3
.,TRBJ1-1,once,TRBV27,TGTGCCAGCAGTTTCTACAACACAGGGAACACTGAAGCTTTCTTT,CASSFYNTGNTEAFF
.,TRBJ2-2,.,TRBV19,TGTGCCAGTAGTCGGCGACAGGCTTCGAACACCGGGGAGCTGTTTTTT,CASSRRQASNTGELFF
.,TRBJ2-2,.,TRBV6-5,TGTGCCAGCAGTTACTCTCTTACGGGCACCGGGGAGCTGTTTTTT,CASSYSLTGTGELFF
TRBD2,TRBJ2-1,.,TRBV3-1/TRBV3-2,TGTGCCAGCAGCAAGACTAGCGGGAGTTACAATGAGCAGTTCTTC,CASSKTSGSYNEQFF
TRBD2,TRBJ2-2,.,TRBV7-3,TGTGCCAGCAGCGCAGGGACTAGCGGGATTACGAACACCGGGGAGCTGTTTTTT,CASSAGTSGITNTGELFF
TRBD2,TRBJ2-5,.,TRBV30,TGTGCCTGGAGTGGCCCCGGGCTAGCGGACCAAGAGACCCAGTACTTC,CAWSGPGLADQETQYF
.,TRBJ2-1,.,TRBV7-6,TGTGCCAGCAGCTCATTTACAGGGTCCAATGAGCAGTTCTTC,CASSSFTGSNEQFF
TRBD2,TRBJ2-2,.,TRBV7-8,TGTGCCAGCAGCAAGGGACTAGCGGACGACACCGGGGAGCTGTTTTTT,CASSKGLADDTGELFF
.,TRBJ2-6,.,TRBV5-1,TGCGCCAGCAGCGCCGGAAGACAGGTGACCTCTGGGGCCAACGTCCTGACTTTC,CASSAGRQVTSGANVLTF
TRBD1,TRBJ2-3,once,TRBV6-5,TGTGCCAGCAGATCGGGACACAGGGGGGCAGATACGCAGTATTTT,CASRSGHRGADTQYF
TRBD2,TRBJ2-5,.,TRBV12-3/TRBV12-4,TGTGCCAGCAGTTTCCGGGGGGAAGAGACCCAGTACTTC,CASSFRGEETQYF
.,TRBJ2-7,.,TRBV6-6,TGTGCCAGCAGTTACGGCGGGGTCTACGAGCAGTACTTC,CASSYGGVYEQYF
TRBD1,TRBJ1-2,few,TRBV6-5,TGTGCCAGCAGGGTGATGGGACAGGGGTACTATGGCTACACCTTC,CASRVMGQGYYGYTF
TRBD1,TRBJ1-5,.,TRBV19,TGTGCCAGTAGTGGGGGACAGAACTATCAGCCCCAGCATTTT,CASSGGQNYQPQHF
.,TRBJ2-1,once,TRBV5-4,TGTGCCAGCAGCTTGACCCCCTCTAGTCCGCCTTCCTACAATGAGCAGTTCTTC,CASSLTPSSPPSYNEQFF
.,TRBJ1-2,.,TRBV5-1,TGCGCCAGCAGCTTTGAAGGGGCCCTCTATGGCTACACCTTC,CASSFEGALYGYTF
.,TRBJ1-6,.,TRBV7-9,TGTGCCAGCAGCTATGGAACCGGGACAAGTAATTCACCCCTCCACTTT,CASSYGTGTSNSPLHF
.,TRBJ1-1,.,TRBV2,TGTGCCAGCACCCCAGTTGGGGGGATGAACACTGAAGCTTTCTTT,CASTPVGGMNTEAFF
TRBD1,TRBJ1-1,.,TRBV27,TGTGCCAGCAGTGCCCCTGACAGGGTGACTGAAGCTTTCTTT,CASSAPDRVTEAFF
.,TRBJ2-7,.,TRBV12-3/TRBV12-4,TGTGCCAGCAGTTTAGAAGGGGCCAGGGAGCAGTACTTC,CASSLEGAREQYF
.,TRBJ2-7,.,TRBV28,TGTGCCACATGGGTAGCGAGCTCCTACGAGCAGTACTTC,CATWVASSYEQYF
.,TRBJ2-5,.,TRBV6-5,TGTGCCAGCAGTTACTACAGACAAGAGACCCAGTACTTC,CASSYYRQETQYF
TRBD2,TRBJ2-2,.,TRBV5-6,TGTGCCAGCAGCTGGGACTACCGGGCGGGGGAGCTGTTTTTT,CASSWDYRAGELFF
TRBD1,TRBJ1-2,.,TRBV9,TGTGCCAGCAGCGTAGGACAGGGGACCTATGGCTACACCTTC,CASSVGQGTYGYTF
TRBD2,TRBJ2-1,.,TRBV4-1,TGCGCCAGCAGCCAAGATATTAGCGGGTTCTACAATGAGCAGTTCTTC,CASSQDISGFYNEQFF
.,TRBJ2-1,.,TRBV5-1,TGCGCCAGCAGCCTAGGATCCGGGCAGTTCTTC,CASSLGSGQFF
TRBD2,TRBJ2-3,.,TRBV9,TGTGCCAGCAGCGCCACTAGCGGGATAAGGACAGATACGCAGTATTTT,CASSATSGIRTDTQYF
.,TRBJ2-3,once,TRBV27,TGTGCCAGCAGGGACAGCCTTAGCGCAGATACGCAGTATTTT,CASRDSLSADTQYF
TRBD1,TRBJ1-5,.,TRBV19,TGTGCCACTAGTGGACAGGGGGCTTTGGGCAATCAGCCCCAGCATTTT,CATSGQGALGNQPQHF
.,TRBJ1-6,.,TRBV27,TGTGCCAGCAGCTTCCGTCAGGGAGGCTCCTATAATTCACCCCTCCACTTT,CASSFRQGGSYNSPLHF
TRBD2,TRBJ2-7,.,TRBV3-1/TRBV3-2,TGTGCCAGCAGCCATACTAGCGGGGGGGCCTACGAGCAGTACTTC,CASSHTSGGAYEQYF
TRBD1,TRBJ2-7,.,TRBV25-1,TGTGCCAGCAGCAAGGACAGGTTGGCCTACGAGCAGTACTTC,CASSKDRLAYEQYF
.,TRBJ2-3,.,TRBV6-1,TGTGCCAGCAGTGAAGCGCTTGGAGGGGGCGGCACAGATACGCAGTATTTT,CASSEALGGGGTDTQYF
.,TRBJ2-7,.,TRBV5-1,TGCGCCAGCAGCCAGTCCGACAGATTCCTCTACGAGCAGTACTTC,CASSQSDRFLYEQYF
TRBD1,TRBJ1-1,.,TRBV12-3/TRBV12-4,TGTGCCAGCAGATACACAGGGGGCACTGAAGCTTTCTTT,CASRYTGGTEAFF
TRBD2,TRBJ2-1,.,TRBV6-5,TGTGCCAGCAGTTACCCCAGTAGCGGGGGCTACAATGAGCAGTTCTTC,CASSYPSSGGYNEQFF
.,TRBJ2-7,.,TRBV2,TGTGCCAGCATTAGACAGGGACTGGTCTACGAGCAGTACTTC,CASIRQGLVYEQYF
TRBD1,TRBJ2-5,.,TRBV7-6,TGTGCCAGCAGCAGGACAGGACAAGCTCAAGAGACCCAGTACTTC,CASSRTGQAQETQYF
.,TRBJ2-2,.,TRBV18,TGTGCCAGCTCACCACGGGGCGACACCGGGGAGCTGTTTTTT,CASSPRGDTGELFF
TRBD1,TRBJ1-2,.,TRBV15,TGTGCCACCAGCAGCGACAGGGGGGGTGGCTATGGCTACACCTTC,CATSSDRGGGYGYTF
.,TRBJ2-3,.,TRBV4-1,TGCGCCAGCAGCCAGGACTCGACGCTCCTTAGCACAGATACGCAGTATTTT,CASSQDSTLLSTDTQYF
.,TRBJ1-5,few,TRBV6-1,TGTGCCAGCAGTGAGACACGGGGTAATCAGCCCCAGCATTTT,CASSETRGNQPQHF
.,TRBJ1-2,once,TRBV24-1,TGTGCCACCAGTGATTTGGGACAAAACTATGGCTACACCTTC,CATSDLGQNYGYTF
.,TRBJ1-6,few,TRBV7-3,TGTGCCAGCAGCTTGGGCCCGGGGAACAATTCACCCCTCCACTTT,CASSLGPGNNSPLHF
.,TRBJ1-5,.,TRBV6-2/TRBV6-3,TGTGCCAGCAGTTACTCTGGCGGAGGCAATCAGCCCCAGCATTTT,CASSYSGGGNQPQHF
TRBD1,TRBJ2-6,once,TRBV6-6,TGTGCCACGGGACAGGGCTCTGGGGCCAACGTCCTGACTTTC,CATGQGSGANVLTF
.,TRBJ2-7,.,TRBV7-9,TGTGCCAGCAGCGACCGGGACACCCCCTACGAGCAGTACTTC,CASSDRDTPYEQYF
.,TRBJ2-5,.,TRBV28,TGTGCCAGCTCCTCTCCGGGGTTCGTTCGGGAGACCCAGTACTTC,CASSSPGFVRETQYF
TRBD1,TRBJ1-6,.,TRBV19,TGTGCCAGTAGTGGTCCGGGACAGGGGGTTCTGAGCTCCTATAATTCACCCCTCCACTTT,CASSGPGQGVLSSYNSPLHF
.,TRBJ2-2,.,TRBV2,TGTGCCAGCAGTGAACAGGGAACCGGGGAGCTGTTTTTT,CASSEQGTGELFF
.,TRBJ2-1,.,TRBV30,TGTGCCTGTGACATAGCGGTAAACTACAATGAGCAGTTCTTC,CACDIAVNYNEQFF
.,TRBJ2-2,once,TRBV27,TGTGCCAGCAGGCCAGGGCCTTACACCGGGGAGCTGTTTTTT,CASRPGPYTGELFF
TRBD2,TRBJ2-5,.,TRBV7-8,TGTGCCAGCAGACGAGGACTAGCGGGAGATGAGACCCAGTACTTC,CASRRGLAGDETQYF
.,TRBJ2-6,.,TRBV7-9,TGTGCCAGCAGCTCACCGGGACTTCACTCTGGGGCCAACGTCCTGACTTTC,CASSSPGLHSGANVLTF
TRBD1,TRBJ2-6,.,TRBV9,TGTGCCAGCAGCTTGGGAGGACAGGGGAGAGCTTCTGGGGCCAACGTCCTGACTTTC,CASSLGGQGRASGANVLTF